These 11 T cell receptor beta chains came from one sample sequenced in a study. A single record per CDR3 protein comes from TCRdb applying MiXCR to the RT-PCR reads. The sample holds about 680,000 distinct CDR3 sequences; approximately 15% are singletons and the top ten take 3.6%. Sequencing used memory CD4+ T cells from blood. Receptors were obtained from a female donor in good health, serving as a healthy control.

This clonotype was recorded many times. This chain links TRBV6-2 or TRBV6-3 with TRBJ2-5; 13 bases are shared with TRBD2. Germline values: CDR1 MNHEY, CDR2 SVGEGT. V lost 6 bases, J lost 4 bases, and 8 bases stayed unmatched. The CDR3 runs 16 residues. CDR3 region: CASRDSTSGRRETQYF. The CDR3 DNA reads as TGTGCCAGCAGGGACTCGACTAGCGGGAGGAGAGAGACCCAGTACTTC.

This clonotype showed up just a few times. J is TRBJ2-3 and V is TRBV7-2; TRBD2 aligns across 12 bases. Per the germline V gene, CDR1 is SGHTA and CDR2 is FQGNSA. V was clipped by 5 bases and J by 2 bases; unmatched bases: 8. There are 17 residues in the CDR3. Written as DNA, the CDR3 is TGTGCCAGCAGCAAAGGGACTAGCGGGCCTATCACAGATACGCAGTATTTT. Translated, it gives CASSKGTSGPITDTQYF.

This clonotype was found many times. The rearrangement joins TRBV27 to TRBJ2-5; 9 nucleotides agree with TRBD2. The CDR3 length is 14 residues. Trimming removed 6 bases from V and 7 bases from J; junction bases left unmatched: 9. CDR1 and CDR2 from the germline V gene are MNHEY and SMNVEV (reference sequence). CDR3 DNA: TGTGCCAGCAGAGGAATAGCGGGAGTGGGGACCCAGTACTTC. Amino acid sequence: CASRGIAGVGTQYF.

Only a few counts were recorded for this clonotype. The chain employs TRBV10-3 and TRBJ1-5; D uncertain. The V gene lost 4 bases and the J gene lost 0 bases, with 7 bases spanning the gap. This CDR3 spans 14 amino acids. In germline, CDR1 is ENHRY, CDR2 SYGVKD. This chain's CDR3 is CAISAGVSNQPQHF. CDR3 sequence (DNA): TGTGCCATCAGTGCTGGGGTTAGCAATCAGCCCCAGCATTTT.

This clonotype showed up just a few times. The DNA of the CDR3 is TGTGCCAGCAGTTTAAGGCTAGCGGGGGGCACAGATACGCAGTATTTT. Translation gives CASSLRLAGGTDTQYF. The rearrangement uses TRBV12-3 or TRBV12-4 and TRBJ2-3; 10 bases match TRBD2. The CDR3 extends over 16 amino acids. Unmatched junction bases numbered 3, after V lost 2 bases and J lost 1 base.

J is TRBJ1-1 and V is TRBV28; no definite D call. The V gene lost 3 bases and the J gene lost 3 bases, with 5 bases spanning the gap. The CDR3 spans 12 residues. Germline lookup yields CDR1 MDHEN and CDR2 SYDVKM. CDR3 loop: CASSFVDTEAFF. The DNA for the CDR3 is TGTGCCAGCAGTTTTGTGGACACTGAAGCTTTCTTT.

This clonotype was picked up a small number of times. The chain combines TRBV25-1 with TRBJ2-6; 9 bases map to TRBD1. V shed 4 bases and J 1 base; nucleotides not matched to a gene: 5. Germline V gene sequence: CDR1 MGHDK, CDR2 SYGVNS. This CDR3 is built from 17 residues. In DNA, the CDR3 is TGTGCCAGCAGTGGGGGACAGGGACCTTCTGGGGCCAACGTCCTGACTTTC. This codes for CASSGGQGPSGANVLTF. The full variable domain, in which reference TRBV25-1 and TRBJ2-6 provide the parts outside the CDR3, is EADIYQTPRYLVIGTGKKITLECSQTMGHDKMYWYQQDPGMELHLIHYSYGVNSTEKGDLSSESTVSRIRTEHFPLTLESARPSHTSQYLCASSGGQGPSGANVLTFGAGSRLTVL.

On this clonotype: Just one base apart from a much larger clone, this may be a read error. The chain couples TRBV6-2 or TRBV6-3 to TRBJ2-7; D perhaps matches TRBD1 (6 bases). Trimming stripped 7 bases from V and 0 bases from J, with 10 bases between. CDR1 is MNHEY, CDR2 SVGEGT, per germline. The CDR3 runs to 13 residues. The CDR3 protein is CASTRDNSYEQYF. CDR3 coding DNA: TGTGCCAGCACTAGGGACAACTCCTACGAGCAGTACTTC.

There are many counts of this clonotype. This rearrangement joins TRBV5-1 to TRBJ2-5; D unclear. Per germline, CDR1 SGHRS and CDR2 YFSETQ. V was pared by 2 bases and J by 0 bases, with 8 bases between. The CDR3 has 14 residues. CDR3 bases: TGCGCCAGCAGCTTTCTGACGGACCAAGAGACCCAGTACTTC. Translating gives CASSFLTDQETQYF. Supplemented by reference TRBV5-1 and TRBJ2-5, the full variable domain reads KAGVTQTPRYLIKTRGQQVTLSCSPISGHRSVSWYQQTPGQGLQFLFEYFSETQRNKGNFPGRFSGRQFSNSRSEMNVSTLELGDSALYLCASSFLTDQETQYFGPGTRLLVL.

In the case of this clonotype: Without the conserved terminal phenylalanine or tryptophan, this CDR3 likely stems from a read error. The chain couples TRBV3-1 to TRBJ1-1; D is possibly TRBD1 (5 bases). The V end was cut by 3 bases, the J end by 5 bases, with 13 bases between. This CDR3 spans 14 amino acids. Per the germline V gene, CDR1 is LGHDT and CDR2 is YNNKEL (reference sequence). For the CDR3, the DNA is TGTGCCAGCAGCCACTGGACGGGGGGTACTGAAGCTTTCCTT. It is translated as CASSHWTGGTEAFL.

The rearrangement joins TRBV2 to TRBJ2-7, with D unresolved. The CDR3 length is 13 residues. Germline V gene sequence: CDR1 SNHLY, CDR2 FYNNEI. With 1 base removed from V and 7 bases from J, the gap between germline ends came to 11 bases. The CDR3 here is CASSEGLSFEQYF. For the CDR3, the DNA is TGTGCCAGCAGTGAAGGGCTTTCCTTTGAGCAGTACTTC.